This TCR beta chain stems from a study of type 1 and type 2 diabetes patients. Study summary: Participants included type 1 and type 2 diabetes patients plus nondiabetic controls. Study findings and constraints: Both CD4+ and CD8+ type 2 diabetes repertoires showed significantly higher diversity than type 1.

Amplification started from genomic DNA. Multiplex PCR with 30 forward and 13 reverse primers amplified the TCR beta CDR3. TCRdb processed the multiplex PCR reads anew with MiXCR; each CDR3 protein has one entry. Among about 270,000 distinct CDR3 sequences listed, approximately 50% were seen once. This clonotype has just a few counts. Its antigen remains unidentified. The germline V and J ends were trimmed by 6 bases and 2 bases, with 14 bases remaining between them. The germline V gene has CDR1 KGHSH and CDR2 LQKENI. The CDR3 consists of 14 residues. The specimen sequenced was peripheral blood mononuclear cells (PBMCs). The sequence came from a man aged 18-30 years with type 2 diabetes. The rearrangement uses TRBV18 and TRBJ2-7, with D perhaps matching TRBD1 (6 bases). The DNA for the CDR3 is TGTGCCAGCTCGACCACCGGACAGACCTACGAGCAGTACTTC. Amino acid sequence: CASSTTGQTYEQYF. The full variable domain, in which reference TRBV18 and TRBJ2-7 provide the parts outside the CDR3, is NAGVMQNPRHLVRRRGQEARLRCSPMKGHSHVYWYRQLPEEGLKFMVYLQKENIIDESGMPKERFSAEFPKEGPSILRIQQVVRGDSAAYFCASSTTGQTYEQYFGPGTRLTVT.